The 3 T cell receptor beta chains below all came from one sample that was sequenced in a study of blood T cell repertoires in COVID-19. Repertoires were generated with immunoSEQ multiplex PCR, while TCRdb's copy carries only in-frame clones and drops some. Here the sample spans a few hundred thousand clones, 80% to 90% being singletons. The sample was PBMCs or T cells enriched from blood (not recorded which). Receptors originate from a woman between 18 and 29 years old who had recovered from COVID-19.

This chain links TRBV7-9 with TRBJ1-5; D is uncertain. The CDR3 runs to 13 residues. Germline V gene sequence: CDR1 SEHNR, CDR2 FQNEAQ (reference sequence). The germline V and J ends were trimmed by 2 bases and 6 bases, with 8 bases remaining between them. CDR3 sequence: CASSLSGSQPQHF. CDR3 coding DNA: TGTGCCAGCAGCTTATCAGGTTCTCAGCCCCAGCATTTT.

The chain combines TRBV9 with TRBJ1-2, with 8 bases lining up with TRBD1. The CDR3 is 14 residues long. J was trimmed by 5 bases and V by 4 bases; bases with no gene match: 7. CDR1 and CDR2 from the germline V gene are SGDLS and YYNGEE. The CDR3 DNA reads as TGTGCCAGCAGCCCAGCGGGACAGGCATATGGCTACACCTTC. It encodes CASSPAGQAYGYTF.

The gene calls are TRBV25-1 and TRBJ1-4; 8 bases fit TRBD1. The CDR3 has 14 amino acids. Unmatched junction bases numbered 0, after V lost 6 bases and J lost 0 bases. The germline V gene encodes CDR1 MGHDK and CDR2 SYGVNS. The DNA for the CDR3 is TGTGCCAGCAGGGGACAGGCAACTAATGAAAAACTGTTTTTT. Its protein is CASRGQATNEKLFF.